What follows is one T cell receptor beta chain and its context. The antigen remains unidentified. Trimming stripped 3 bases from V and 4 bases from J, with 16 bases between. The germline V gene has CDR1 SGHRS and CDR2 YFSETQ. CDR3 length: 16 amino acids. Execution of the assay was at deep level. Clones were sequenced by immunoSEQ multiplex PCR, and TCRdb holds only the in-frame ones, with some missing. The table lists roughly 2 million clones, approximately 94% of them singletons. These data are taken from a study of shared clonotypes between healthy human individuals. Whole-study results and caveats: All-four-donor shared clonotypes had higher generation probabilities than non-shared clonotypes did. What naive subsets generally showed was a larger estimated richness than memory subsets showed.

Researchers partitioned CD4+ cells into CD45RA+ naive and CD45RA-negative memory subsets. The chain joins TRBV5-1 to TRBJ2-2; TRBD2 is a possible D gene (6 bases). The sequenced sample was naive CD4+ T cells sorted from blood. Subset indicated: CD45RA+ positively selected. This TCR came from a man younger than 35 in good health. CDR3 protein: CASSSVRRGPTGELFF. CDR3 nucleotides: TGCGCCAGCAGCTCCGTTCGGCGGGGCCCCACCGGGGAGCTGTTTTTT.